Listed below are T cell receptor beta chains from one sample, sequenced in a study of blood T cell repertoires in COVID-19. TCRdb keeps only in-frame clones here, not all; method: immunoSEQ multiplex PCR. In the table there are over 150,000 clones, about nine tenths of which are singletons. Material: peripheral blood. The origin of the receptors is a man aged 30-40 years with acute or convalescent COVID-19. CDR3s leave out the opening cysteine and the closing phenylalanine or tryptophan.

CDR3	V	length
ASRLGRGLYGYT	TRBV5-1	12
ASSFGAGTGDEQY	TRBV5-4	13
ASSLDRRNTEAF	TRBV6-5	12
ASSLAGSSGANVLT	TRBV7-3	14
ASRSRGGSNQPQH	TRBV28	13
ASSQWSREGRETQY	TRBV4-1	14
ASSPRGQPQH	TRBV6-6	10
ASSRDREPYGYT	TRBV28	12
ASSSDTSKPQH	TRBV27	11
ASRGTGYSNQPQH	TRBV2	13
ASRPPSGRNRFYNEQF	TRBV25-1	16
ASSLRQGNSNQPQH	TRBV5-5	14
ASSLWGLAGGIDPGELF	TRBV7-2	17
ASSRRPDSSNYGYT	TRBV5-5	14
ATSRGGAGGLNEQF	TRBV15	14
ASYSREDSRYNEQF	TRBV11-2	14
ASSHTWDSDYGYT	TRBV7-9	13
ASRSGFYEQY	TRBV6-5	10
ASSRQGGFSGANVLT	TRBV5-1	15
ASSLTPLDRTYEQY	TRBV5-1	14
ASRPTPGTDGKGQY	TRBV11-2	14
ASSMGVYNEQF	TRBV7-8	11
ASRGTAISSYNSPLH	TRBV27	15
ASSLYRGPYEQY	TRBV27	12
ASSLQGTNEKLF	TRBV11-1	12
ASSLSSGGATYNSPLH	TRBV7-9	16
ASSHQRGGTDTQY	TRBV4-1	13
ATSRSGNQDQPQH	TRBV15	13
ASSPGQGSYNEQF	TRBV11-2	13
ASSQSRDRVNTEAF	TRBV4-1	14
ASSPRADYTDTQY	TRBV5-1	13
ASSQRTGANTEAF	TRBV7-9	13
ASRPRDRANQETQY	TRBV27	14
ASSQRQGVYNEQF	TRBV14	13
ASSFSLRLAGGAYEQY	TRBV28	16
ASSPRRGETGELF	TRBV18	13
ASSPTYNEQF	TRBV6-5	10
ASSPWTSGTGELF	TRBV7-7	13
ASRVDRGTNEKLF	TRBV2	13
ASSPPAHRGRYGYT	TRBV28	14
ASSSSLSLQGTGELF	TRBV11-3	15
ASSLGARGFSYGYT	TRBV5-6	14
ASGADGLKLF	TRBV12-5	10
ASSQLAGLNYNEQF	TRBV3-1/TRBV3-2	14
ASISQGQDSPLH	TRBV28	12
ASSQGAYSGNTIY	TRBV6-5	13
ASSYAKGRMYEQY	TRBV6-5	13
ASDRTGLSPLH	TRBV11-2	11
ASSWDRGEQY	TRBV12-3/TRBV12-4	10
AISEAGTHGYT	TRBV10-3	11
ASSPRSGLNTGELF	TRBV7-8	14
ASSSQGGVEQY	TRBV25-1	11
ASQSGQGLLSSGNTIY	TRBV19	16
ASSPVLAGGPTYNEQF	TRBV3-1/TRBV3-2	16
ASSLAGTGYEQY	TRBV5-1	12
ANRAGVSSYEQY	TRBV2	12
ASSPDFSRSSGVRAYEQY	TRBV4-1	18